A selection of T cell receptor beta chains follows, all from one sample in a study of blood T cell repertoires in COVID-19. Assay: immunoSEQ multiplex PCR; the TCRdb copy retains only in-frame clones and omits some. The sample yields about 26,000 clones, about nine tenths seen once. Sequencing input: peripheral blood. These receptors all come from a human donor in a cohort sampled during active COVID-19. The donor label of this sample is uncertain. The conserved cysteine and the conserved F or W are not part of the CDR3 here. Each record gives: J gene, clone size, V gene, CDR3 protein. The listing skips clone size in some rows; elsewhere it reads once, few, many or a size class.

J: TRBJ1-1
size: NA
V: TRBV4-3
CDR3: ASSRGTGGRDTEAF

J: TRBJ2-7
size: NA
V: TRBV5-3
CDR3: ARSLGTGPSPYEQY

J: TRBJ1-2
size: NA
V: TRBV29-1
CDR3: SVDDSYGYT

J: TRBJ1-2
size: NA
V: TRBV5-4
CDR3: ASSPSERSVLYGYT

J: TRBJ1-5
size: NA
V: TRBV18
CDR3: ASSREGPPSGAQH

J: TRBJ1-5
size: NA
V: TRBV20-1
CDR3: SAQGSQPQH

J: TRBJ1-2
size: NA
V: TRBV7-9
CDR3: ASSLGAGGFDGYT

J: TRBJ2-7
size: few
V: TRBV6-6
CDR3: ASSQASRVEQY

J: TRBJ2-7
size: NA
V: TRBV28
CDR3: ASRGGSGEQY

J: TRBJ2-2
size: NA
V: TRBV30
CDR3: AWRAGTGNTGELF

J: TRBJ2-3
size: NA
V: TRBV6-5
CDR3: ASSYLQGSTDTQY

J: TRBJ1-6
size: NA
V: TRBV30
CDR3: AWSLTGGASYNSPLH

J: TRBJ1-3
size: NA
V: TRBV29-1
CDR3: SVEPRGTGARSGNTIY

J: TRBJ2-2
size: NA
V: TRBV9
CDR3: ASSVEQGRSGELF

J: TRBJ1-1
size: NA
V: TRBV2
CDR3: ASRRQGVGDEAF

J: TRBJ1-2
size: NA
V: TRBV10-3
CDR3: AISDRGHGYT

J: TRBJ1-2
size: NA
V: TRBV9
CDR3: ASSAIGQRTPGYT

J: TRBJ1-2
size: once
V: TRBV5-5
CDR3: ASSLEGSGGGYT

J: TRBJ2-3
size: once
V: TRBV7-2
CDR3: ASSSRPPDTQY

J: TRBJ1-2
size: NA
V: TRBV28
CDR3: ASSTPGWGDYGYT

J: TRBJ2-5
size: NA
V: TRBV5-5
CDR3: ASSLAGITKETQY

J: TRBJ1-1
size: NA
V: TRBV7-6
CDR3: ASSFTQGGRNTEAF